One TCR beta chain is described in this entry. Its antigen specificity is not known. No much larger clonotype is one base removed from it; base qualities were not supplied. The data derive from a study of shared clonotypes between healthy human individuals (dated by TCRdb to the early 2020s). Looking at the study overall: The cohort included a few men and a couple of women between 18 and 49 years of age. For each donor, CD4 naive and CD4 memory were each given three plates, CD8 naive was given two plates, and CD8 memory was given one plate. To estimate repertoire size and how much clonotype sharing occurs between individuals, the study deeply sequenced the blood TCR repertoires of roughly 5 healthy adults. To increase sequencing depth and limit assay-specific biases, different laboratories used diverse techniques to prepare libraries and sequence TCR repertoires. Per donor, leukapheresis produced somewhere between about 0.9 and 10 billion PBMCs.

Counted from cysteine to phenylalanine, this CDR3 has 14 amino acids. This entry keeps only the CDR3 DNA: 42 bases, framed from base 1. Between the V and J ends, shortened by 4 bases and 1 base respectively, the junction contains 13 bases. The germline V gene encodes CDR1 SQVTM and CDR2 ANQGSEA. Using the deep immunoSEQ assay, multiplex PCR amplified TCR CDR3 regions from genomic DNA. For each cell subset, the extracted genomic DNA was distributed evenly across all wells of several immunoSEQ 96-well plates, and each plate served as one replicate. For sorted subsets, 150 to 250 ng of genomic DNA, equivalent to tens of thousands of T cell genomes, went into each replicate PCR. Purified libraries were measured with a Qubit 3.0 fluorometer, size-checked on a Bioanalyzer 2100, and measured again with the KAPA Library Quantification kit. Each immunoSEQ 96-well plate was sequenced on its own single-read 150-cycle Illumina NextSeq 550 flow cell. Processing in the source paper ran as follows. Because the immunoSEQ output included only junctional sequences and no quality scores, the filtering could not be the same as the filtering used for full-length reads. Sequences were annotated with PyIR, a Python wrapper for IgBLAST v1.9, using IMGT germline references to assign V/J genes and CDR3. Any read was removed if the V/J assignment was weak (E-value above 1e-6), the CDR3 was missing, or the read contained stop codons, out-of-frame junctions, or ambiguous translated residues. V3J clonotypes were defined by identical inferred V gene, J gene, and CDR3 amino acid sequence. The percentage overlap between two repertoires was calculated by dividing the number of shared unique clonotypes by the size of the smaller repertoire. Richness of each repertoire was evaluated using RTK rarefaction, the Chao1 estimator, and Recon v2.1 estimates of unobserved clonotypes. For all TCRbeta clonotypes obtained by the gDNA method from four donors, generation probabilities were computed with OLGA. The immuneACCESS repertoire file appears here via TCRdb, limited to in-frame rearrangements. These files lack a portion of the clones; in checked studies, under half of the deficit traces to unresolved V genes, and the cause of the others is not known. V and J calls and clone size are as listed in that table; D and trimming were resolved from the DNA. The sample table lists about 2.1 million clones, around 95% of them with a count of one. The ten largest make up about 1.7% of the sample.

Broader findings and caveats from the paper: Based on pairwise subsampling, the degree of clonotype sharing among donors was expected to be affected by sequencing depth. Naive subsets generally had larger estimated clonotype richness than memory subsets did. Clonotypes shared by all four sorted-subset donors showed higher generation probabilities than non-shared clonotypes. Across a few donors, approximately 4.6% of naive CD4, 3% to 3.5% of naive CD8, about 2.3% of memory CD4, and under 0.45% of memory CD8 clonotypes were shared. Sampling was restricted to blood, and TCR repertoires in tissues likely differ from the TCR repertoires found in blood. Incomplete sequencing was indicated by rarefaction of sorted-subset datasets, despite the large sequencing depth. Because the study included only a small number of donors, the genetic and exposure-history diversity represented was limited.

CD8 naive samples consisted of CD45RO-negative cells that were positively selected for CCR7, yielding a CD45RA+CCR7+ population without TemRA cells. Healthy HIV-negative adults with no recently reported acute infections or vaccinations were included as donors. All donors were Caucasian adults living in Nashville, Tennessee, USA. Blood was collected by leukapheresis, and PBMCs were isolated by Ficoll-Histopaque density gradient centrifugation and then cryopreserved in liquid nitrogen vapor phase. Purity and quantity of every magnetically sorted T cell population were checked by analytical flow cytometry. From each sorted fraction, genomic DNA was isolated and quantified by UV absorbance on a Nanodrop 2000c.

The receptor was isolated from a young man in good health. Some clones in this sample may be carry-over from other donors' samples. The chain couples TRBV29-1 to TRBJ1-1; perhaps TRBD1 is the D gene, with 6 bases matching. Sample: naive CD8+ T cells from PBMCs. The cell subset or site label, read with the paper, signifies: CD45RA+CCR7+. In nucleotide form, the sequence is TGCAGCGTTGCCGGGGGGACAAAGAACACTGAAGCTTTCTTT. The translation is CSVAGGTKNTEAFF.